This T cell receptor beta chain came from a study of cytomegalovirus exposure and HLA in healthy donors. The study's findings and limits: Investigators reported 164 TCR beta chains as tied to cytomegalovirus. It was confirmed in vitro that a few of the CMV-associated chains were specific for CMV antigens.

On this clone: Antigen: not known.

PCR primers comprised 60 Vbeta and 13 Jbeta primers. Assay: immunoSEQ multiplex PCR; the TCRdb copy retains only in-frame clones and omits some. The sample holds over 100,000 clones, roughly 72% seen once. The V and J ends lost 5 bases and 2 bases, in that order; junction bases with no gene match: 7. This CDR3 has 15 residues. Germline CDR1 and CDR2: MNHEY and SMNVEV (reference sequence). Sequencing input: PBMCs. The clonotype was recovered from a male donor in good health and CMV-seronegative. This chain links TRBV27 with TRBJ2-7; 9 nucleotides align to TRBD1. The CDR3 region is CASSPAWTGAYEQYF. For the CDR3, the DNA is TGTGCCAGCAGTCCAGCGTGGACAGGGGCCTACGAGCAGTACTTC.